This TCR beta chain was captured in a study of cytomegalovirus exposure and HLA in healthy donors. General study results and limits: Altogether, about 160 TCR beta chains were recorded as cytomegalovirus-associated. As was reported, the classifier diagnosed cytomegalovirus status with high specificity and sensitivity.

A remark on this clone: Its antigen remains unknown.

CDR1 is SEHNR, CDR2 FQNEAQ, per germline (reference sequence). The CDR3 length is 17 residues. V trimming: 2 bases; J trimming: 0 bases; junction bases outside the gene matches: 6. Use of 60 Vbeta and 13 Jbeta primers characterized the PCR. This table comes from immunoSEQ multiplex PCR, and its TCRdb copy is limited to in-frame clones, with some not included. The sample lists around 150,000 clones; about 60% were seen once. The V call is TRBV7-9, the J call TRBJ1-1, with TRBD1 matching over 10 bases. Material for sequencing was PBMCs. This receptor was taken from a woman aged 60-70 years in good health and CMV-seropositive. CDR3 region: CASSLPDRGRLNTEAFF. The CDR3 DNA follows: TGTGCCAGCAGCTTACCTGACAGGGGGCGTTTGAACACTGAAGCTTTCTTT.